This TCR beta chain originates from a study of cytomegalovirus exposure and HLA in healthy donors. The CDR3 extends over 14 amino acids. Germline lookup yields CDR1 SEHNR and CDR2 FQNEAQ (reference sequence). V shed 2 bases, J shed 4 bases, and the junction held 3 bases outside the gene matches. PCR used 60 Vbeta primers and 13 Jbeta primers. Measured with immunoSEQ multiplex PCR; TCRdb has only the in-frame clones, and not every one. The table shows roughly 100,000 clones, with roughly 80% occurring only once. Sequenced material: PBMCs. The chain carries TRBV7-9 and TRBJ1-1; 8 positions agree with TRBD1. The sequence was obtained from a man aged 55-75 years in good health and CMV-seronegative. The CDR3 nucleotides are TGTGCCAGCAGCTTATCAGGGGGCGTCACTGAAGCTTTCTTT. This translates into CASSLSGGVTEAFF.